These T cell receptor beta chains were read from a single sample in a study of beta chain features in type 1 diabetes. TCRdb keeps only in-frame clones here, not all; method: immunoSEQ multiplex PCR. Of under 800,000 clones detected, roughly 16% appear once; the ten largest clones hold 0.07% to 0.095%. Material: naive CD4+ T cells from blood. The receptors were gathered from a man in his late teens or twenties in good health. CDR3s include the opening cysteine and the closing phenylalanine or tryptophan. The D gene is left open where the match is weak. The size entry is marked missing in some rows and otherwise reads once, few, many or a size class.

j_gene: TRBJ1-1; abundance: -; v_gene: TRBV7-3; d_gene: TRBD1; CDR3nt: TGTGCCAGCAGCCCCGGGGCGCACAGGGGGCAAGCTTTCTTT; CDR3aa: CASSPGAHRGQAFF
j_gene: TRBJ2-7; abundance: few; v_gene: TRBV28; d_gene: TRBD1; CDR3nt: TGTGCCAGCAGCTCAACCGGGACAGGGGACGTCGAGCAGTACTTC; CDR3aa: CASSSTGTGDVEQYF
j_gene: TRBJ2-7; abundance: few; v_gene: TRBV6-5; d_gene: TRBD1; CDR3nt: TGTGCCAGCAGTTACTCGGCCGGGACAGGCACCTACGAGCAGTACTTC; CDR3aa: CASSYSAGTGTYEQYF
j_gene: TRBJ1-1; abundance: -; v_gene: TRBV18; d_gene: -; CDR3nt: TGTGCCAGCTCACCACTTGGACAGAGGAGGACTGAAGCTTTCTTT; CDR3aa: CASSPLGQRRTEAFF
j_gene: TRBJ1-6; abundance: -; v_gene: TRBV29-1; d_gene: TRBD1; CDR3nt: TGCAGCGTTAGCCGGGACAGGGATAATTCACCCCTCCACTTT; CDR3aa: CSVSRDRDNSPLHF
j_gene: TRBJ2-7; abundance: few; v_gene: TRBV7-2; d_gene: -; CDR3nt: TGTGCCAGCAGTAGGACAGCTTACGAGCAGTACTTC; CDR3aa: CASSRTAYEQYF
j_gene: TRBJ1-2; abundance: few; v_gene: TRBV11-2; d_gene: -; CDR3nt: TGTGCCAGCAGCTTGGTTCGGGAATATGGCTACACCTTC; CDR3aa: CASSLVREYGYTF
j_gene: TRBJ2-2; abundance: -; v_gene: TRBV5-1; d_gene: -; CDR3nt: TGCGCCAGCAGCTTGTTCTCGCAGACCGGGGAGCTGTTTTTT; CDR3aa: CASSLFSQTGELFF
j_gene: TRBJ1-1; abundance: few; v_gene: TRBV2; d_gene: -; CDR3nt: TGTGCCAGCAGGAGGAGCGCGACAGAGAACACTGAAGCTTTCTTT; CDR3aa: CASRRSATENTEAFF
j_gene: TRBJ2-3; abundance: few; v_gene: TRBV9; d_gene: -; CDR3nt: TGTGCCAGCAGCGCCCACGTCACAGATACGCAGTATTTT; CDR3aa: CASSAHVTDTQYF
j_gene: TRBJ1-4; abundance: -; v_gene: TRBV4-2; d_gene: -; CDR3nt: TGTGCCAGCAGCCAAGGAGGAGACGGCGAAAAACTGTTTTTT; CDR3aa: CASSQGGDGEKLFF